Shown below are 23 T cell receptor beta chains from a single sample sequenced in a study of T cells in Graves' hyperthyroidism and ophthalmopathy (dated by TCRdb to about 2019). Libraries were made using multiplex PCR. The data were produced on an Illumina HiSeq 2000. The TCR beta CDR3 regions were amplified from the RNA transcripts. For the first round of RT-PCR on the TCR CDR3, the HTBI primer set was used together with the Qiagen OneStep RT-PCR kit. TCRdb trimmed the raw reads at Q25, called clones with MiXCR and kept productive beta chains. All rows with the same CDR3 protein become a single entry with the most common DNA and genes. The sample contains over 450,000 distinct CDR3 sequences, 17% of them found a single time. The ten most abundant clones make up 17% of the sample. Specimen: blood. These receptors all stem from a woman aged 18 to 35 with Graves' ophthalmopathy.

This CDR3 reads CASSIRGTDRNTEAFF. CDR3 DNA sequence: TGTGCCAGTAGTATACGGGGGACAGACAGGAACACTGAAGCTTTCTTT. The chain has TRBV19 and TRBJ1-1; the match to TRBD1 covers 7 bases. CDR1 is LNHDA, CDR2 SQIVND, per germline (reference sequence). Germline trimming cut 2 bases from V and 1 base from J; bases unmatched to any gene: 7. The CDR3 totals 16 residues.

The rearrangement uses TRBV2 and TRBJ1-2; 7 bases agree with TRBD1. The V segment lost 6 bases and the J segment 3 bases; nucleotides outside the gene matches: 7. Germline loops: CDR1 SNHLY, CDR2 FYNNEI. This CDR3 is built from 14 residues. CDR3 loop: CASRYGQVDYGYTF. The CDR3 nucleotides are TGTGCCAGCAGGTACGGACAGGTAGACTATGGCTACACCTTC.

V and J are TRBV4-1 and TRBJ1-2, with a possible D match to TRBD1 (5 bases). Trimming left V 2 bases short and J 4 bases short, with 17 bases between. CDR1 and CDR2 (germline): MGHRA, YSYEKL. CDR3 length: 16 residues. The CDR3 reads CASSQIPGPGAYGYTF. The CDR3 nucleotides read TGCGCCAGCAGCCAAATACCGGGACCCGGGGCCTATGGCTACACCTTC.

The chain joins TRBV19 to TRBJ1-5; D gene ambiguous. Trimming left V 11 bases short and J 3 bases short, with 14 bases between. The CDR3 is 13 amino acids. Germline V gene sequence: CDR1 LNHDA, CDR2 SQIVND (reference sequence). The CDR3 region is CASEGRYNQPQHF. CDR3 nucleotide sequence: TGTGCCTCGGAGGGTAGGTACAATCAGCCCCAGCATTTT. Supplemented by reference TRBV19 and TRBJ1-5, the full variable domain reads DGGITQSPKYLFRKEGQNVTLSCEQNLNHDAMYWYRQDPGQGLRLIYYSQIVNDFQKGDIAEGYSVSREKKESFPLTVTSAQKNPTAFYLCASEGRYNQPQHFGDGTRLSIL.

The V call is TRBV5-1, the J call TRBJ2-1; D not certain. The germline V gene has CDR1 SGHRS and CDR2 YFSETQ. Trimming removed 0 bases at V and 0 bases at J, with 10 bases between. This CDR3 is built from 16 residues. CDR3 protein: CASSLEAFGSYNEQFF. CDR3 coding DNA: TGCGCCAGCAGCTTGGAGGCGTTTGGCTCCTACAATGAGCAGTTCTTC. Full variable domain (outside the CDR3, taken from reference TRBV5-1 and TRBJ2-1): KAGVTQTPRYLIKTRGQQVTLSCSPISGHRSVSWYQQTPGQGLQFLFEYFSETQRNKGNFPGRFSGRQFSNSRSEMNVSTLELGDSALYLCASSLEAFGSYNEQFFGPGTRLTVL.

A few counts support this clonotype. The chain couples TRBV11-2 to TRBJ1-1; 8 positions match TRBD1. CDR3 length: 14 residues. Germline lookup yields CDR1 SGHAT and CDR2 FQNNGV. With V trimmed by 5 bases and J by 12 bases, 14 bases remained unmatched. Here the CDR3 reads CASSQGGQGAGTFF. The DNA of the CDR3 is TGTGCCAGCAGCCAAGGAGGGCAGGGGGCAGGGACTTTCTTT. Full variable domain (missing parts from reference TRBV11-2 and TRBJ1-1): EAGVAQSPRYKIIEKRQSVAFWCNPISGHATLYWYQQILGQGPKLLIQFQNNGVVDDSQLPKDRFSAERLKGVDSTLKIQPAKLEDSAVYLCASSQGGQGAGTFFGQGTRLTVV.

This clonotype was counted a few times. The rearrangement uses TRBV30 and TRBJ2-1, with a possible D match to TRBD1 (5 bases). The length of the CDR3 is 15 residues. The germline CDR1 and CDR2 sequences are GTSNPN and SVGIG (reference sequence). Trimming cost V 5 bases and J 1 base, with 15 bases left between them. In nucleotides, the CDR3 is TGTGCCTGGTCCCGCAAAGCAGGGTCCTACAATGAGCAGTTCTTC. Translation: CAWSRKAGSYNEQFF.

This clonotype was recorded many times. The CDR3 region is CASSATGPERDEQYF. The CDR3 bases are TGTGCCAGCAGTGCTACCGGACCCGAACGAGACGAGCAGTACTTC. V usage is TRBV27 and J usage is TRBJ2-7; D gene ambiguous. Germline-derived CDR1 and CDR2 are MNHEY and SMNVEV (reference sequence). Trimming pared 5 bases from V and 5 bases from J, leaving 19 bases between. The CDR3 has 15 residues.

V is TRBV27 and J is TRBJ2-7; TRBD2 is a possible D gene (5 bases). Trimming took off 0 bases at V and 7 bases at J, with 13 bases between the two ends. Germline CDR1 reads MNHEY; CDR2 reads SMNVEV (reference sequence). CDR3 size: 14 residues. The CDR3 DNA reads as TGTGCCAGCAGTTTATCGGGAGTGGTACCTGAGCAGTACTTC. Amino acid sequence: CASSLSGVVPEQYF.

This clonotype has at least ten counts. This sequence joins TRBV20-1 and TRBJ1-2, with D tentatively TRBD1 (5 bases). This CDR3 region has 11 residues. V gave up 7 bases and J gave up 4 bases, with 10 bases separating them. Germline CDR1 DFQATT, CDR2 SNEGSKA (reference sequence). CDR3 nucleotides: TGCAGTGTTATCGACAGCTATGGCTACACCTTC. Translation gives CSVIDSYGYTF.

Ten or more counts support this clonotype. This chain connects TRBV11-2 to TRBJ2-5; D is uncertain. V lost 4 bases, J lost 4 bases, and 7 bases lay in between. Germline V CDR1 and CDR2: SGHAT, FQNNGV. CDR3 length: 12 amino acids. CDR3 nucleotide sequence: TGTGCCAGCAGCTGGGGTGGAGAGACCCAGTACTTC. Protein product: CASSWGGETQYF. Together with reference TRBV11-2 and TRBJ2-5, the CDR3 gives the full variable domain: EAGVAQSPRYKIIEKRQSVAFWCNPISGHATLYWYQQILGQGPKLLIQFQNNGVVDDSQLPKDRFSAERLKGVDSTLKIQPAKLEDSAVYLCASSWGGETQYFGPGTRLLVL.

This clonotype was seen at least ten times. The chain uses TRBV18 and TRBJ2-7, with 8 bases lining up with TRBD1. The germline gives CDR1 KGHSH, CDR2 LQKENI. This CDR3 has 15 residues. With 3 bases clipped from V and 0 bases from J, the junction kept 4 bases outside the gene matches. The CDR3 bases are TGTGCCAGCTCACCGGGGACAGGTGGCTCCTACGAGCAGTACTTC. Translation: CASSPGTGGSYEQYF.

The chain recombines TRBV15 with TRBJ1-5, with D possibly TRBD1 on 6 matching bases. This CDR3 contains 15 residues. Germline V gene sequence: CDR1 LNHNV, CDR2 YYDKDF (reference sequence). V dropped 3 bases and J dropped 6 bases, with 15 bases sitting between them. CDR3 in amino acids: CATSSGGGIGQPQHF. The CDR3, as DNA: TGTGCCACCAGCAGCGGGGGGGGCATCGGTCAGCCCCAGCATTTT. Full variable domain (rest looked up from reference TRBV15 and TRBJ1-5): DAMVIQNPRYQVTQFGKPVTLSCSQTLNHNVMYWYQQKSSQAPKLLFHYYDKDFNNEADTPDNFQSRRPNTSFCFLDIRSPGLGDTAMYLCATSSGGGIGQPQHFGDGTRLSIL.

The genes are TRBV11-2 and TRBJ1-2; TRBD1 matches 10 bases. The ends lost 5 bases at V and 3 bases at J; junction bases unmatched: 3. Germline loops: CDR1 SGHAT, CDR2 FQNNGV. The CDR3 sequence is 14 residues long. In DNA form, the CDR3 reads TGTGCCAGCAGCGGAGGACAGGGGGACTATGGCTACACCTTC. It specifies CASSGGQGDYGYTF.

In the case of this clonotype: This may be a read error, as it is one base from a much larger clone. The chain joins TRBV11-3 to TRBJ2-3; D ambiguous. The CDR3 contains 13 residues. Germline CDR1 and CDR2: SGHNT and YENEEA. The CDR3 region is CASSLRNTETQYF. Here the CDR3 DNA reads TGTGCCAGCAGCTTAAGGAACACAGAAACGCAGTATTTT. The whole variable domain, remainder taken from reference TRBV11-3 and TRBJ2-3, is EAGVVQSPRYKIIEKKQPVAFWCNPISGHNTLYWYLQNLGQGPELLIRYENEEAVDDSQLPKDRFSAERLKGVDSTLKIQPAELGDSAVYLCASSLRNTETQYFGPGTRLTVL.

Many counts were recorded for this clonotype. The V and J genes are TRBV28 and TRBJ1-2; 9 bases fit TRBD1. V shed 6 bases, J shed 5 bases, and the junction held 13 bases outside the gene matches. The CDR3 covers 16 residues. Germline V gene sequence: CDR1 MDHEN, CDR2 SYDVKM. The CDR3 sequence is CASSFNTGQGEYGYTF. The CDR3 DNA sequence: TGTGCCAGCAGCTTTAACACGGGACAGGGCGAGTATGGCTACACCTTC.

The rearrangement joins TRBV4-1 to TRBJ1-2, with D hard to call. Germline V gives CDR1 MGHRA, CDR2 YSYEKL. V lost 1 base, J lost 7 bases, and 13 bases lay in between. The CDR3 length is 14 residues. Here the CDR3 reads CASSQAGSVLGYTF. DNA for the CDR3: TGCGCCAGCAGCCAAGCCGGGAGCGTCCTTGGCTACACCTTC.

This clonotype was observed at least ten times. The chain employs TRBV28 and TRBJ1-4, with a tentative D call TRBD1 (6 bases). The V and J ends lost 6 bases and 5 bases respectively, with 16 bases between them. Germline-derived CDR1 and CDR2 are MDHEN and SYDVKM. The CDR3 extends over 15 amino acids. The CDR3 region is CASSVPGEGNEKLFF. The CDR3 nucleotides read TGTGCCAGCAGCGTACCAGGGGAGGGGAATGAAAAACTGTTTTTT.

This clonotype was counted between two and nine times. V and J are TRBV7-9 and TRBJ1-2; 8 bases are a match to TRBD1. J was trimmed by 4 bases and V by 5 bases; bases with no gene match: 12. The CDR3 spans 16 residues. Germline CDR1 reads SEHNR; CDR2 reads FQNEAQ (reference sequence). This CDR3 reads CASSEVGTGEGYGYTF. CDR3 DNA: TGTGCCAGCAGCGAAGTCGGGACAGGCGAGGGCTATGGCTACACCTTC. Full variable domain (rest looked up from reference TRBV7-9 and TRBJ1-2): DTGVSQNPRHKITKRGQNVTFRCDPISEHNRLYWYRQTLGQGPEFLTYFQNEAQLEKSRLLSDRFSAERPKGSFSTLEIQRTEQGDSAMYLCASSEVGTGEGYGYTFGSGTRLTVV.

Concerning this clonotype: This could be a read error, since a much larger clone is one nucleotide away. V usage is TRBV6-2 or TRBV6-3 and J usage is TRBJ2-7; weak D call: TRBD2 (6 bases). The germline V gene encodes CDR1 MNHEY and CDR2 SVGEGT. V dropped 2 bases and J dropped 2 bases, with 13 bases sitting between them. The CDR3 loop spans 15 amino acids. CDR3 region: CASSYVRSGTYEQYF. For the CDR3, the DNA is TGTGCCAGCAGTTACGTTCGTAGCGGAACCTACGAGCAGTACTTC.

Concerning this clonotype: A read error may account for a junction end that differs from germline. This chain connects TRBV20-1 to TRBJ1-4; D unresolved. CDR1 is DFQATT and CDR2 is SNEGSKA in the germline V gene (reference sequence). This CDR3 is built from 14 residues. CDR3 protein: CGASWGTTNEKLFF. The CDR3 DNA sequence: TGCGGTGCTAGTTGGGGAACAACTAATGAAAAACTGTTTTTT.

The CDR3 loop is CASSQVTSGGPSIYNEQFF. The DNA of the CDR3 is TGTGCCAGCAGCCAAGTGACTAGCGGGGGGCCCTCTATTTACAATGAGCAGTTCTTC. The chain carries TRBV3-1 and TRBJ2-1; 13 positions match TRBD2. Losses at the gene ends were 1 base for V and 4 bases for J; bases not matched to a gene: 10. The CDR3 extends over 19 amino acids. CDR1 and CDR2 from the germline V gene are LGHDT and YNNKEL (reference sequence).

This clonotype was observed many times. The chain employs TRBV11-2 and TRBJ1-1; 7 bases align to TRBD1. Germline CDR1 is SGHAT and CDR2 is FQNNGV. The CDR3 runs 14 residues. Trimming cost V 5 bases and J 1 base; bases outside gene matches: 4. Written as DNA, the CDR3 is TGTGCCAGCAGCCCGACAGGGTGGAACACTGAAGCTTTCTTT. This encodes CASSPTGWNTEAFF.